This is a list of T cell receptor beta chains from one sample in a study of somatic mutations in cytotoxic T cells in rheumatoid arthritis. Repertoires were generated with immunoSEQ multiplex PCR, while TCRdb's copy carries only in-frame clones and drops some. The repertoire has some 18,000 clones, approximately 80% of them found once; the top ten carry about an eighth. Sequenced input: CD8+ T cells sorted from blood. Every receptor here comes from an adult with rheumatoid arthritis. The CDR3 runs from the conserved cysteine through the conserved F or W. D genes are given only for firm matches. Rows give clone size only sometimes, using once, few, many, or a class for an expanded clone.

clone size	V gene	J gene	D gene	CDR3 DNA	CDR3 protein
NA	TRBV15	TRBJ2-7	TRBD1	TGTGCCACCAGCAGAGATCGCACGGGACAGGGGACCTACGAGCAGTACTTC	CATSRDRTGQGTYEQYF
NA	TRBV29-1	TRBJ2-7	NA	TGCAGCGTTGAGGAGTACTACGAGCAGTACTTC	CSVEEYYEQYF
NA	TRBV11-3	TRBJ2-3	NA	TGTGCCAGCAGCTTAAGAGGTGGGGCCACAGATACGCAGTATTTT	CASSLRGGATDTQYF
NA	TRBV15	TRBJ2-7	NA	TGTGCCACCAGGGCCTCTTCGAACTACGAGCAGTACTTC	CATRASSNYEQYF
NA	TRBV4-3	TRBJ2-7	NA	TGCGCCAGCAGCCAAGACGCGGGAAAGGAGTACGAGCAGTACTTC	CASSQDAGKEYEQYF
NA	TRBV28	TRBJ1-6	NA	TGTGCCAGCAGTTTTGGAGACACACATAATTCACCCCTCCACTTT	CASSFGDTHNSPLHF
NA	TRBV25-1	TRBJ2-2	TRBD2	TGTGCCAGCAGTTTTGGACTAGCGGGAGTCGACACCGGGGAGCTGTTTTTT	CASSFGLAGVDTGELFF
NA	TRBV7-9	TRBJ2-3	NA	TGTGCCAGCCGACAGCCCTCCACAGATACGCAGTATTTT	CASRQPSTDTQYF
NA	TRBV7-3	TRBJ2-1	TRBD2	TGTGCCAGCAGCCTAGCGGGGGGCACCTACAATGAGCAGTTCTTC	CASSLAGGTYNEQFF
NA	TRBV30	TRBJ1-5	NA	TGTGCCTGGGCCCTCGGTTCCAATCAGCCCCAGCATTTT	CAWALGSNQPQHF
NA	TRBV30	TRBJ2-5	NA	TGTGCCTGGATAGGCTTTCCCCAAGAGACCCAGTACTTC	CAWIGFPQETQYF
NA	TRBV6-5	TRBJ2-1	NA	TGTGCCAGCAGTTACTTGGGGGCCACGTATGAGCAGTTCTTC	CASSYLGATYEQFF
NA	TRBV27	TRBJ2-7	NA	TGTGCCAGCAGTTATCAACAGTCCTACGAGCAGTACTTC	CASSYQQSYEQYF
NA	TRBV28	TRBJ1-1	NA	TGTGCCAGCAGCCGGCAGTGGGGCACCGGAGACACTGAAGCTTTCTTT	CASSRQWGTGDTEAFF
few	TRBV11-3	TRBJ2-1	TRBD1	TGTGCCAGCAGCTCCAGGGGGCGCGGGTCCTACAATGAGCAGTTCTTC	CASSSRGRGSYNEQFF
NA	TRBV2	TRBJ2-3	TRBD2	TGTGCCATCATGCCAAGCGGGGTTAGCACAGATACGCAGTATTTT	CAIMPSGVSTDTQYF
NA	TRBV21-1	TRBJ2-5	NA	TGTGCCAGCAGCCAAAGAAGGGGCCAGTACTTC	CASSQRRGQYF
few	TRBV25-1	TRBJ2-2	TRBD2	TGTGCCAGCGGGAGCGGGGGGACCGGGGAGCTGTTTTTT	CASGSGGTGELFF
NA	TRBV5-4	TRBJ2-5	NA	TGTGCCAGCACCCACTCGGGGCGGGGGCGCCAAGAGACCCAGTACTTC	CASTHSGRGRQETQYF
NA	TRBV29-1	TRBJ2-7	NA	TGCAGCGTTGAGGGTCAGGGGGGATACGAGCAGTACTTC	CSVEGQGGYEQYF
NA	TRBV6-5	TRBJ2-5	NA	TGTGCCAGCAGTTACGGGCTCCAAGAGACCCAGTACTTC	CASSYGLQETQYF
NA	TRBV7-3	TRBJ2-1	TRBD2	TGTGCCAGCAGCCCTAGCGGGGGTTCCTACAATGAGCAGTTCTTC	CASSPSGGSYNEQFF
NA	TRBV4-3	TRBJ2-7	NA	TGCGCCAGCAGCCAAGTCTACCGGGACGTCGGGGAGCAGTACTTC	CASSQVYRDVGEQYF